These 9 T cell receptor beta chains were all obtained from the same sample, sequenced in a study of CD8+ T cells in alopecia areata. RNA was isolated and reverse transcribed to cDNA, the sequencing template. Assay used: immunoSEQ multiplex PCR; TCRdb lists only in-frame clones, some missing. The data show fewer than 100,000 clones, about two thirds seen once. The treatment was: oral pan-JAK inhibitor, 5-10 mg twice daily. Sequences were derived from CD8+ T cells sorted from blood, sampled at week 44, from a patient treated with tofacitinib. These TCRs come from a human donor with alopecia areata.

The chain links TRBV4-3 to TRBJ2-3; possible D gene TRBD2, 5 bases. The CDR3 is 14 residues long. Trimming removed 0 bases from V and 5 bases from J, with 9 bases in between. Per the germline V gene, CDR1 is LGHNA and CDR2 is YSLEER. The CDR3 here is CASSQERRRDTQYF. Written as DNA, the CDR3 is TGCGCCAGCAGCCAAGAAAGGAGGAGAGATACGCAGTATTTT.

The rearrangement links TRBV7-9 to TRBJ1-5; D gene uncertain. V was trimmed by 4 bases and J by 6 bases, leaving 13 bases between them. CDR1 and CDR2 (germline): SEHNR, FQNEAQ (reference sequence). The CDR3 covers 14 residues. The CDR3 nucleotides read TGTGCCAGCAGCTCGGGAGAGAGGACTCAGCCCCAGCATTTT. Amino acids: CASSSGERTQPQHF. Based on the CDR3 plus reference TRBV7-9 and TRBJ1-5, the full variable domain is DTGVSQNPRHKITKRGQNVTFRCDPISEHNRLYWYRQTLGQGPEFLTYFQNEAQLEKSRLLSDRFSAERPKGSFSTLEIQRTEQGDSAMYLCASSSGERTQPQHFGDGTRLSIL.

V and J are TRBV5-6 and TRBJ2-3; possibly TRBD2 for D (6 bases). The germline V gene has CDR1 SGHDT and CDR2 YYEEEE. The CDR3 is 15 residues long. Trimming removed 0 bases from V and 2 bases from J, with 10 bases in between. For the CDR3, the DNA is TGTGCCAGCAGCTTGGTGGGACTTCACACAGATACGCAGTATTTT. Encoded protein: CASSLVGLHTDTQYF.

V usage is TRBV13 and J usage is TRBJ2-2; D gene ambiguous. Per germline, CDR1 PRHDT and CDR2 FYEKMQ (reference sequence). Between the trimmed V and J ends, which lost 3 bases and 0 bases, there was a span of 8 bases. The CDR3 runs 15 residues. In nucleotides, the CDR3 is TGTGCCAGCAGCTTTTCCAGTCCGAACACCGGGGAGCTGTTTTTT. Amino acids: CASSFSSPNTGELFF. Full variable domain (remainder filled in from reference TRBV13 and TRBJ2-2): AAGVIQSPRHLIKEKRETATLKCYPIPRHDTVYWYQQGPGQDPQFLISFYEKMQSDKGSIPDRFSAQQFSDYHSELNMSSLELGDSALYFCASSFSSPNTGELFFGEGSRLTVL.

The J gene is TRBJ1-1, the V gene TRBV7-6; 8 bases fit TRBD1. The CDR3 is made up of 15 amino acids. Trimming removed 4 bases from V and 2 bases from J; junction bases left unmatched: 6. CDR1 SGHVS and CDR2 FNYEAQ come from the germline V gene. DNA of the CDR3: TGTGCCAGCAGCTCTTACAGGGGGATTAACACTGAAGCTTTCTTT. This gives the protein CASSSYRGINTEAFF.

The chain has TRBV11-2 and TRBJ2-6; D is uncertain. V was trimmed by 0 bases and J by 0 bases, leaving 6 bases between them. The CDR3 has 16 amino acids. The germline V gene encodes CDR1 SGHAT and CDR2 FQNNGV. The CDR3 DNA is TGTGCCAGCAGCTTAGATGCTCTCTCTGGGGCCAACGTCCTGACTTTC. It encodes CASSLDALSGANVLTF.

Details on this clone: The same CDR3 also results from other DNA sequences found in this sample. The chain uses TRBV5-6 and TRBJ2-7; D is uncertain. V lost 0 bases and J 2 bases, leaving 6 bases between the germline ends. The CDR3 loop spans 13 amino acids. Germline V gives CDR1 SGHDT, CDR2 YYEEEE. The CDR3 region is CASSLGSTYEQYF. The CDR3 nucleotides read TGTGCCAGCAGCTTGGGCAGTACCTACGAGCAGTACTTC.

The chain uses TRBV6-6 and TRBJ2-1, with 7 nucleotides matching TRBD1. Germline CDR1 MNHNY, CDR2 SVGAGI (reference sequence). The CDR3 is made up of 13 amino acids. The junction had 3 bases not matched to a gene; V was cut back by 2 bases and J by 8 bases. CDR3 sequence: CASSYTQGDEQFF. In DNA, the CDR3 is TGTGCCAGCAGTTACACTCAGGGGGATGAGCAGTTCTTC.

The CDR3 DNA sequence: TGCGCCAGCAGCCAAGATCTGAGCAGCTCCTACGAGCAGTACTTC. The encoded protein is CASSQDLSSSYEQYF. The chain joins TRBV4-3 to TRBJ2-7, with unresolved D. Trimming shortened V by 0 bases and J by 0 bases, and 9 bases separated the two germline ends. Per the germline V gene, CDR1 is LGHNA and CDR2 is YSLEER. The CDR3 contains 15 residues.